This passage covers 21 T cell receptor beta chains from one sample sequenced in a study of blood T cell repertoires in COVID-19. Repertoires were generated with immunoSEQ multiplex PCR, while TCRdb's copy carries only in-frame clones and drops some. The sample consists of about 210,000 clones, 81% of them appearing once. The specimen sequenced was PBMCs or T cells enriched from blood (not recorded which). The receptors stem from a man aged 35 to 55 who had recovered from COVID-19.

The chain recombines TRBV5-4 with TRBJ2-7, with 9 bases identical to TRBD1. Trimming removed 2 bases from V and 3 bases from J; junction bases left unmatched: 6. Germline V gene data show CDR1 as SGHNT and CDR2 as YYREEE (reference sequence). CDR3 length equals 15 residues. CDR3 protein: CASSFWDRAVYEQYF. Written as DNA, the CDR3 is TGTGCCAGCAGCTTCTGGGACAGGGCGGTCTACGAGCAGTACTTC.

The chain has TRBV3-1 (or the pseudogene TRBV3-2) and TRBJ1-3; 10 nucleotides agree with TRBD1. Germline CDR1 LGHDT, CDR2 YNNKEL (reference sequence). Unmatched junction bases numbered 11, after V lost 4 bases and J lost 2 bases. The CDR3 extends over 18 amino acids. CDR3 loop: CASSPIRQGALTGNTIYF. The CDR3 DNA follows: TGTGCCAGCAGCCCGATCCGACAGGGGGCATTAACTGGAAACACCATATATTTT.

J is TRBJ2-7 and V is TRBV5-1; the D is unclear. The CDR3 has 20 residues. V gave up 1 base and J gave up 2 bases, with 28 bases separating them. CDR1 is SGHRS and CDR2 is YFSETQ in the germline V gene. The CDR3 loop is CASSLSVTEPSVAFAYEQYF. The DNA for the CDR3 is TGCGCCAGCAGCTTGTCCGTGACGGAGCCTTCGGTCGCCTTTGCCTACGAGCAGTACTTC.

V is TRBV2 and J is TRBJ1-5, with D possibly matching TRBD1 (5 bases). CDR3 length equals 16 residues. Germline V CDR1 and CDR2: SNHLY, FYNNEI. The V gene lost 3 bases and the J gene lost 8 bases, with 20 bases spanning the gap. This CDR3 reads CASSEEAAVRGEPQHF. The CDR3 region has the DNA TGTGCCAGCAGTGAGGAGGCCGCCGTGCGGGGGGAGCCCCAGCATTTT.

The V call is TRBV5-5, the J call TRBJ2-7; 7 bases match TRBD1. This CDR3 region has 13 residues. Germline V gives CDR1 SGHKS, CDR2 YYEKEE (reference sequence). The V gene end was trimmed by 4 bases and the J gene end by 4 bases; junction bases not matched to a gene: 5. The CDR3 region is CASSRDSQYEQYF. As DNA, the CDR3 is TGTGCCAGCAGCCGGGACAGCCAATACGAGCAGTACTTC. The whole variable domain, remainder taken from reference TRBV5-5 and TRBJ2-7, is DAGVTQSPTHLIKTRGQQVTLRCSPISGHKSVSWYQQVLGQGPQFIFQYYEKEERGRGNFPDRFSARQFPNYSSELNVNALLLGDSALYLCASSRDSQYEQYFGPGTRLTVT.

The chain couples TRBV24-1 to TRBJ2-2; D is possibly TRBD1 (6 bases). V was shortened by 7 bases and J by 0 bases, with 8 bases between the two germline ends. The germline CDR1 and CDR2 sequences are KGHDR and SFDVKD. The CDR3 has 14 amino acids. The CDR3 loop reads CATSRGANTGELFF. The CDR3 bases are TGTGCCACCAGCAGGGGTGCGAACACCGGGGAGCTGTTTTTT.

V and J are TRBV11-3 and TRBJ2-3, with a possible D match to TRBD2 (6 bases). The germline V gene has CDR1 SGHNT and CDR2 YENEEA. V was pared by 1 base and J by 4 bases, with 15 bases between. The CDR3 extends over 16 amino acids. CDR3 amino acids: CASSLGGVYGADTQYF. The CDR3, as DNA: TGTGCCAGCAGCTTAGGGGGGGTCTACGGGGCAGATACGCAGTATTTT.

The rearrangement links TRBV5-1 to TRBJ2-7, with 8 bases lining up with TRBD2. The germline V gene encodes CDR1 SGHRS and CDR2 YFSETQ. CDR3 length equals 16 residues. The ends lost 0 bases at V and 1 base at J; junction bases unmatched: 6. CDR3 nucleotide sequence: TGCGCCAGCAGCTTGGGGTCAGCGGGGGCGTCCTACGAGCAGTACTTC. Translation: CASSLGSAGASYEQYF.

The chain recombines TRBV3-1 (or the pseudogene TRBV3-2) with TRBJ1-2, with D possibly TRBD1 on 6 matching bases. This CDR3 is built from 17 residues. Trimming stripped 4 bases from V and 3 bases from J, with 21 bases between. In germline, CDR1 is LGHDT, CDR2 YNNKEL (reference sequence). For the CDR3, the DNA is TGTGCCAGCAGCCCCTCCAAGGGGTACAGGGCGTACTATGGCTACACCTTC. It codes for CASSPSKGYRAYYGYTF.

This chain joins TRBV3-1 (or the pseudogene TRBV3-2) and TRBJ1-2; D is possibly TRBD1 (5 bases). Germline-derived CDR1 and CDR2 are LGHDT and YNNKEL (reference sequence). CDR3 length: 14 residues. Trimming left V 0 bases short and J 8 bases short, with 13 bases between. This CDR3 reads CASSQDSRGGGYTF. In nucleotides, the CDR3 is TGTGCCAGCAGCCAAGACTCTAGGGGAGGCGGCTACACCTTC.

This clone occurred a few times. The CDR3 bases are TGTGCCAGCAGTTTAGGGGAGGGATGGGAGCAGTACTTC. This encodes CASSLGEGWEQYF. The genes are TRBV5-6 and TRBJ2-7; 7 bases agree with TRBD2. Germline assignment: CDR1 SGHDT and CDR2 YYEEEE. The J segment lost 7 bases and the V segment lost 5 bases, leaving 9 bases of the junction unmatched. There are 13 residues in the CDR3. Full variable domain (outside the CDR3, taken from reference TRBV5-6 and TRBJ2-7): DAGVTQSPTHLIKTRGQQVTLRCSPKSGHDTVSWYQQALGQGPQFIFQYYEEEERQRGNFPDRFSGHQFPNYSSELNVNALLLGDSALYLCASSLGEGWEQYFGPGTRLTVT.

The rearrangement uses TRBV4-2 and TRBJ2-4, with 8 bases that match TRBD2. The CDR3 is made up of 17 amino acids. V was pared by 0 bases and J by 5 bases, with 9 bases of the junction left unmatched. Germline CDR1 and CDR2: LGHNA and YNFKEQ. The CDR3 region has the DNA TGTGCCAGCAGCCAAGACTCGATCGGGAGGGCGGAAAACATTCAGTACTTC. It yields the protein CASSQDSIGRAENIQYF.

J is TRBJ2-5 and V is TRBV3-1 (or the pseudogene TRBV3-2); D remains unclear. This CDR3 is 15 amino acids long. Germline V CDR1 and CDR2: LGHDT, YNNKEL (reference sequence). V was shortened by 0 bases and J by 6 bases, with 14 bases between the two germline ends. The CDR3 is CASSQDLTPSQTQYF. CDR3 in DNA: TGTGCCAGCAGCCAAGATCTCACTCCATCGCAGACCCAGTACTTC.

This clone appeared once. CDR3 nucleotide sequence: TGCGCCAGCAGCCGCCTTGGGCAGGGCAACTATGGCTACACCTTC. Translating it yields CASSRLGQGNYGYTF. The V call is TRBV5-1, the J call TRBJ1-2, with a weak D call TRBD1 (5 bases). With 4 bases removed from V and 2 bases from J, the gap between germline ends came to 15 bases. The V gene's germline CDR1 is SGHRS and CDR2 YFSETQ. This CDR3 comprises 15 residues.

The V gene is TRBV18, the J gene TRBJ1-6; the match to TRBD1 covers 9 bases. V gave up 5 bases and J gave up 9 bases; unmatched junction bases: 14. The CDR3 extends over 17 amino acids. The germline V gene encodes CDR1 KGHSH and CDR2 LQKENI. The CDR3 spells CASSAKPPGQGGSPLHF. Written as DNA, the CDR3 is TGTGCCAGCTCAGCGAAACCACCGGGACAGGGTGGTTCACCCCTCCACTTT. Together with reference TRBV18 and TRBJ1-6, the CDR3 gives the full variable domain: NAGVMQNPRHLVRRRGQEARLRCSPMKGHSHVYWYRQLPEEGLKFMVYLQKENIIDESGMPKERFSAEFPKEGPSILRIQQVVRGDSAAYFCASSAKPPGQGGSPLHFGNGTRLTVT.

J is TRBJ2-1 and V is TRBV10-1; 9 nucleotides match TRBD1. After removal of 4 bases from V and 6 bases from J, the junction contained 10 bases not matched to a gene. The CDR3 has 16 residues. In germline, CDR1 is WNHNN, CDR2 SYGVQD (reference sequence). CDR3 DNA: TGCGCCAGCAGTGCCGTTAAAGGACAGGGGAGCAATGAGCAGTTCTTC. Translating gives CASSAVKGQGSNEQFF.

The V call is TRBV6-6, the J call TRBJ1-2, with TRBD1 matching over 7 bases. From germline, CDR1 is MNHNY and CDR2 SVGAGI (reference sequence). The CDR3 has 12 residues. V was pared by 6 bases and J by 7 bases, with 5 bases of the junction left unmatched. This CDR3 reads CASSLPGGGYTF. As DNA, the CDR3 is TGTGCCAGCAGCCTACCAGGGGGTGGCTACACCTTC.

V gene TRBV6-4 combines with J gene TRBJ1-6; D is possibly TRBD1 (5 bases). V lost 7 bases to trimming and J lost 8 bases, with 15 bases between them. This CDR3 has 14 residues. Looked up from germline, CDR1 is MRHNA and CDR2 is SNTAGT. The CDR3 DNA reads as TGTGCCAGCAAGGGAGGCGGGGCGGATTCACCCCTCCACTTT. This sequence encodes CASKGGGADSPLHF.

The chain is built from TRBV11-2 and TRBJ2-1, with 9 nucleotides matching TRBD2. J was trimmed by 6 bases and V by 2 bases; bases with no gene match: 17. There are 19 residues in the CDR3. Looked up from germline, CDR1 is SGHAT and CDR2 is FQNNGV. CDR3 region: CASSLLSLRGLARPNEQFF. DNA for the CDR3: TGTGCCAGCAGCTTACTCTCCCTTCGGGGACTAGCACGGCCCAATGAGCAGTTCTTC.

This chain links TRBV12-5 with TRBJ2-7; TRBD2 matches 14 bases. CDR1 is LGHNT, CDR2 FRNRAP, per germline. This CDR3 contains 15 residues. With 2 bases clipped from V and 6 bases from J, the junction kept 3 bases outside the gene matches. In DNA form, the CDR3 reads TGTGCTAGTGGTTTGATTGGGACTAGCGGGAGCGAGCAGTACTTC. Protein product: CASGLIGTSGSEQYF. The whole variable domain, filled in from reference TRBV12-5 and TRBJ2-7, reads DARVTQTPRHKVTEMGQEVTMRCQPILGHNTVFWYRQTMMQGLELLAYFRNRAPLDDSGMPKDRFSAEMPDATLATLKIQPSEPRDSAVYFCASGLIGTSGSEQYFGPGTRLTVT.

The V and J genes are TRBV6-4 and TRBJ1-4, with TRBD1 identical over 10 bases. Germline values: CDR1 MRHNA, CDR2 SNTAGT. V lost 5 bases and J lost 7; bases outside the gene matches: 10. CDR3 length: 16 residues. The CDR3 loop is CASSPGDRGGVEKLFF. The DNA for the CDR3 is TGTGCCAGCAGTCCCGGGGACAGGGGCGGCGTTGAAAAACTGTTTTTT.